These T cell receptor beta chains were read from a single sample in a study of T cell repertoires in cytomegalovirus infection. TCRdb independently ran MiXCR on the reads; one entry per CDR3 protein. The data contain roughly 90,000 distinct CDR3 sequences, around 28% of them singletons. The antigens of these receptors remain unknown. The input for sequencing was CD8+ T cells from cultured PBMCs, taken from culture after CMV antigen stimulation. These receptors originate from a human donor in good health (CMV status not recorded). Some clones in this sample may be carry-over from other donors' samples. Each CDR3 is given with its conserved first and last residue. Each record gives: J gene, D gene, clone size, V gene, CDR3 DNA, CDR3 protein. D genes are given only for firm matches. Not all rows give a size; the values are once, few, many and, for expanded clones, a class.

j_gene: TRBJ1-2; d_gene: TRBD1; abundance: -; v_gene: TRBV4-1; CDR3nt: TGCGCCAGCAGCCAAGATCCGGGGGACAGCTCTAACTATGGCTACACCTTC; CDR3aa: CASSQDPGDSSNYGYTF
j_gene: TRBJ2-7; d_gene: TRBD2; abundance: -; v_gene: TRBV20-1; CDR3nt: TGCAGTGCTAGCGGACTAGTCTCACCTTTTAACTACGAGCAGTACTTC; CDR3aa: CSASGLVSPFNYEQYF
j_gene: TRBJ2-1; d_gene: TRBD1; abundance: -; v_gene: TRBV27; CDR3nt: TGTGCCAGCACCTCACAGGGGGGCACCTACAATGAGCAGTTCTTC; CDR3aa: CASTSQGGTYNEQFF
j_gene: TRBJ1-1; d_gene: TRBD1; abundance: few; v_gene: TRBV2; CDR3nt: TGTGCCAGCAGGCCCGGGACAGGGGGCCGGAACACTGAAGCTTTCTTT; CDR3aa: CASRPGTGGRNTEAFF
j_gene: TRBJ1-1; d_gene: TRBD1; abundance: -; v_gene: TRBV6-4; CDR3nt: TGTGCCAGCAGTGAAGGGACAGGGAACACTGAAGCTTTCTTT; CDR3aa: CASSEGTGNTEAFF
j_gene: TRBJ2-2; d_gene: -; abundance: -; v_gene: TRBV6-5; CDR3nt: TGTGCCAGCAGTTTATCTGCCGCCGGACAGTATCGAGACACCGGGGAGCTGTTTTTT; CDR3aa: CASSLSAAGQYRDTGELFF
j_gene: TRBJ1-1; d_gene: TRBD1; abundance: many; v_gene: TRBV19; CDR3nt: TGTGCCAGTAGTTTGACAGGGGCCGGGCTTGGTGAAGCTTTCTTT; CDR3aa: CASSLTGAGLGEAFF
j_gene: TRBJ2-7; d_gene: -; abundance: -; v_gene: TRBV7-9; CDR3nt: TGTGCCAGCAGCCGCTCGGGACGTATCTCCTACGAGCAGTACTTC; CDR3aa: CASSRSGRISYEQYF
j_gene: TRBJ2-3; d_gene: TRBD2; abundance: -; v_gene: TRBV7-9; CDR3nt: TGTGCCAGCAGCTTGGGGCCGGGCGGGGGAACCACAGATACGCAGTATTTT; CDR3aa: CASSLGPGGGTTDTQYF
j_gene: TRBJ2-3; d_gene: -; abundance: -; v_gene: TRBV6-1; CDR3nt: TGTGCCAGCAGCTCTTACCCAGGGGTCACAGATACGCAGTATTTT; CDR3aa: CASSSYPGVTDTQYF
j_gene: TRBJ2-7; d_gene: TRBD1; abundance: -; v_gene: TRBV6-2/TRBV6-3; CDR3nt: TGTGCCAGCATCCCGGCGGGTGGACAGGGGGCGTACGAGCAGTACTTC; CDR3aa: CASIPAGGQGAYEQYF
j_gene: TRBJ1-3; d_gene: -; abundance: many; v_gene: TRBV12-3/TRBV12-4; CDR3nt: TGTGCCAGCAGTTTAGCGCGAGGGACTGGAAACACCATATATTTT; CDR3aa: CASSLARGTGNTIYF
j_gene: TRBJ1-5; d_gene: -; abundance: few; v_gene: TRBV28; CDR3nt: TGTGCCAGCAGTTTTGCAGGATGGGGGGATAGCAATCAGCCCCAGCATTTT; CDR3aa: CASSFAGWGDSNQPQHF
j_gene: TRBJ2-2; d_gene: -; abundance: many; v_gene: TRBV7-3; CDR3nt: TGTGCCAGCAGCTCCTCTAGGGTGAACACCGGGGAGCTGTTTTTT; CDR3aa: CASSSSRVNTGELFF
j_gene: TRBJ1-1; d_gene: -; abundance: many; v_gene: TRBV13; CDR3nt: TGTGCCAGCAGCCCCAGGGTTTTTATGAACACTGAAGCTTTCTTT; CDR3aa: CASSPRVFMNTEAFF
j_gene: TRBJ1-1; d_gene: TRBD1; abundance: -; v_gene: TRBV27; CDR3nt: TGTGCCAGCAGTACGGGACAGGGGAGCACTGAAGCTTTCTTT; CDR3aa: CASSTGQGSTEAFF
j_gene: TRBJ2-1; d_gene: -; abundance: few; v_gene: TRBV7-6; CDR3nt: TGTGCCAGCAGCTTAAAAATTTGGCCCCAAGCGTACAATGAGCAGTTCTTC; CDR3aa: CASSLKIWPQAYNEQFF
j_gene: TRBJ1-1; d_gene: -; abundance: few; v_gene: TRBV9; CDR3nt: TGTGCCAGCAGCGGACGTTTGGACTTGAACACTGAAGCTTTCTTT; CDR3aa: CASSGRLDLNTEAFF
j_gene: TRBJ2-5; d_gene: -; abundance: -; v_gene: TRBV20-1; CDR3nt: TGCAGTGCCAACACATACGGGGGCACACAAGAGACCCAGTACTTC; CDR3aa: CSANTYGGTQETQYF
j_gene: TRBJ2-7; d_gene: -; abundance: -; v_gene: TRBV27; CDR3nt: TGTGCCAGCAGTTCCGGAGCCAATGGGTACGAGCAGTACTTC; CDR3aa: CASSSGANGYEQYF
j_gene: TRBJ2-3; d_gene: TRBD2; abundance: few; v_gene: TRBV7-6; CDR3nt: TGTGCCAGCAGCTTAGGGCCTCTCGGGAGGGATACGCAGTATTTT; CDR3aa: CASSLGPLGRDTQYF
j_gene: TRBJ2-1; d_gene: TRBD2; abundance: -; v_gene: TRBV7-2; CDR3nt: TGTGCCAGCAGCTTAGGCCGGAGTCGGGGGGGGCCAAACAATGAGCAGTTCTTC; CDR3aa: CASSLGRSRGGPNNEQFF
j_gene: TRBJ2-7; d_gene: TRBD2; abundance: -; v_gene: TRBV12-3/TRBV12-4; CDR3nt: TGTGCCAGCAGTTTCGGGCTAGCGGGGGTCTACGAGCAGTACTTC; CDR3aa: CASSFGLAGVYEQYF
j_gene: TRBJ1-4; d_gene: -; abundance: few; v_gene: TRBV7-8; CDR3nt: TGTGCCAGCAGCCCTCTTCTCCCAGGGAGCTATGAAAAACTGTTTTTT; CDR3aa: CASSPLLPGSYEKLFF
j_gene: TRBJ2-1; d_gene: -; abundance: -; v_gene: TRBV11-1; CDR3nt: TGTGCCAGCAGCCTGACGGATTACAATGAGCAGTTCTTC; CDR3aa: CASSLTDYNEQFF
j_gene: TRBJ2-1; d_gene: TRBD2; abundance: few; v_gene: TRBV6-1; CDR3nt: TGTGCCAGCAGTCCTCGGGGGGGGCCATACTCCTACAATGAGCAGTTCTTC; CDR3aa: CASSPRGGPYSYNEQFF
j_gene: TRBJ1-3; d_gene: -; abundance: -; v_gene: TRBV7-6; CDR3nt: TGTGCCAGCAGCCCCACAGGGAAGGGAAACACCATATATTTT; CDR3aa: CASSPTGKGNTIYF
j_gene: TRBJ1-6; d_gene: -; abundance: -; v_gene: TRBV27; CDR3nt: TGTGCCAGCAGTTGGAACAACGCCTCACCCCTCCACTTT; CDR3aa: CASSWNNASPLHF
j_gene: TRBJ2-3; d_gene: -; abundance: -; v_gene: TRBV20-1; CDR3nt: TGCAGTGCTAGAGATCCCCAGCGGGCTAGCACAGATACGCAGTATTTT; CDR3aa: CSARDPQRASTDTQYF
j_gene: TRBJ1-1; d_gene: -; abundance: many; v_gene: TRBV6-1; CDR3nt: TGTGCCAGCAGTTCGGAGTGGGCGGAAGCTTTCTTT; CDR3aa: CASSSEWAEAFF
j_gene: TRBJ1-2; d_gene: -; abundance: many; v_gene: TRBV7-9; CDR3nt: TGTGCCAGCAGCTCACACCGGGAGTTCCACGGCTACACCTTC; CDR3aa: CASSSHREFHGYTF
j_gene: TRBJ1-4; d_gene: -; abundance: -; v_gene: TRBV7-6; CDR3nt: TGTGCCAGCAACAGGGACACCCTTGGAAAACTGTTTTTT; CDR3aa: CASNRDTLGKLFF
j_gene: TRBJ1-2; d_gene: -; abundance: once; v_gene: TRBV29-1; CDR3nt: TGCAGCGTTTCGGGACGGAGTTCCCCTAACTATGGCTACACCTTC; CDR3aa: CSVSGRSSPNYGYTF
j_gene: TRBJ1-1; d_gene: -; abundance: -; v_gene: TRBV2; CDR3nt: TGTGCCAGCAAGAATCCTTTCTCGGGGGAAGCTTTCTTT; CDR3aa: CASKNPFSGEAFF
j_gene: TRBJ1-5; d_gene: TRBD1; abundance: -; v_gene: TRBV12-3/TRBV12-4; CDR3nt: TGTGCCAGCAGTTATACGGGGACAGCTGGGCCCCAGCATTTT; CDR3aa: CASSYTGTAGPQHF
j_gene: TRBJ2-1; d_gene: TRBD2; abundance: -; v_gene: TRBV27; CDR3nt: TGTGCCAGCAGTTTGGGGGGGTCGGATGAGCAGTTCTTC; CDR3aa: CASSLGGSDEQFF
j_gene: TRBJ1-6; d_gene: -; abundance: -; v_gene: TRBV4-1; CDR3nt: TGCGCCAGCAGCCCCCCGGGGGCACCCCTCCACTTT; CDR3aa: CASSPPGAPLHF
j_gene: TRBJ1-5; d_gene: -; abundance: many; v_gene: TRBV27; CDR3nt: TGTGCCAGCAGCGAACAGGTACCCATAAGAGACCAAACCGGCAATCAGCCCCAGCATTTT; CDR3aa: CASSEQVPIRDQTGNQPQHF
j_gene: TRBJ1-4; d_gene: TRBD1; abundance: few; v_gene: TRBV11-1; CDR3nt: TGTGCCAGCAGCGACACAGGGGGCGGACGTGAAAAACTGTTTTTT; CDR3aa: CASSDTGGGREKLFF
j_gene: TRBJ2-1; d_gene: TRBD2; abundance: few; v_gene: TRBV6-6; CDR3nt: TGTGCCAGCAGCTGGTCTAGCGGGGGGGCCGCTGAGCAGTTCTTC; CDR3aa: CASSWSSGGAAEQFF
j_gene: TRBJ2-1; d_gene: -; abundance: few; v_gene: TRBV19; CDR3nt: TGTGCCAGTAGTTTCCTACAGGTGAACTCCTACAATGAGCAGTTCTTC; CDR3aa: CASSFLQVNSYNEQFF
j_gene: TRBJ2-5; d_gene: TRBD2; abundance: once; v_gene: TRBV27; CDR3nt: TGTGCCAGCAGAATAGCGGGGGGTTTGGAGACCCAGTACTTC; CDR3aa: CASRIAGGLETQYF
j_gene: TRBJ2-5; d_gene: TRBD2; abundance: few; v_gene: TRBV7-9; CDR3nt: TGTGCCAGCAGCTTTTCCCCGGGACTAGCAGAAGAGACCCAGTACTTC; CDR3aa: CASSFSPGLAEETQYF
j_gene: TRBJ2-1; d_gene: -; abundance: -; v_gene: TRBV29-1; CDR3nt: TGCAGCGTGGGTGCCCTGGACAATGAGCAGTTCTTC; CDR3aa: CSVGALDNEQFF
j_gene: TRBJ1-2; d_gene: -; abundance: many; v_gene: TRBV29-1; CDR3nt: TGCAGCGTCGAAAACCCAGGGATAGATGGCTACACCTTC; CDR3aa: CSVENPGIDGYTF
j_gene: TRBJ2-2; d_gene: -; abundance: -; v_gene: TRBV7-9; CDR3nt: TGTGCCAGCAGCTTTTTATCCGGGGAGCTGTTTTTT; CDR3aa: CASSFLSGELFF
j_gene: TRBJ2-1; d_gene: TRBD1; abundance: -; v_gene: TRBV7-8; CDR3nt: TGTGCCAGCAGCTTCCCGGAGACAGGGGACAATGAGCAGTTCTTC; CDR3aa: CASSFPETGDNEQFF
j_gene: TRBJ1-1; d_gene: TRBD1; abundance: many; v_gene: TRBV6-1; CDR3nt: TGTGCCACCAAATTCGGGACAGTGAACACTGAAGCTTTCTTT; CDR3aa: CATKFGTVNTEAFF
j_gene: TRBJ1-1; d_gene: -; abundance: -; v_gene: TRBV6-5; CDR3nt: TGTGCCAGCAGTTTCGTCGTCGGCGGCACTGAAGCTTTCTTT; CDR3aa: CASSFVVGGTEAFF
j_gene: TRBJ2-4; d_gene: -; abundance: -; v_gene: TRBV27; CDR3nt: TGTGCCAGCAGTTCTCAGGGGGGGCTAGCCAAAAACATTCAGTACTTC; CDR3aa: CASSSQGGLAKNIQYF
j_gene: TRBJ1-1; d_gene: -; abundance: few; v_gene: TRBV7-8; CDR3nt: TGTGCCAGCAGTCCGCCCCTACAGGGAGAAGCTTTCTTT; CDR3aa: CASSPPLQGEAFF
j_gene: TRBJ1-1; d_gene: -; abundance: -; v_gene: TRBV7-2; CDR3nt: TGTGCCAGCAGCATCGGACTGCCCCTTGAAGCTTTCTTT; CDR3aa: CASSIGLPLEAFF
j_gene: TRBJ2-5; d_gene: -; abundance: many; v_gene: TRBV7-8; CDR3nt: TGTGCCAGCAGCCCAAGGACCATGGGGGGTGAGACCCAGTACTTC; CDR3aa: CASSPRTMGGETQYF
j_gene: TRBJ2-7; d_gene: TRBD1; abundance: -; v_gene: TRBV6-8; CDR3nt: TGTGCCAGCACCCTTATGTCTTCTGGGGACAGTGCCTACGAGCAGTACTTC; CDR3aa: CASTLMSSGDSAYEQYF
j_gene: TRBJ2-7; d_gene: -; abundance: -; v_gene: TRBV2; CDR3nt: TGTGCCAGCAGTGACGGGCGGGACGAGCAGTACTTC; CDR3aa: CASSDGRDEQYF